The source of this T cell receptor beta chain is a study of blood T cells in healthy people across ages. It was with a sample-barcoded 5' primer and a J-beta primer mix that a second PCR of roughly 7 to 12 cycles was run. TCRdb ran MiXCR on the 5' RACE reads and lists one entry per CDR3 protein. The table records 600,000 to 850,000 distinct CDR3 sequences, approximately 39% of them present only once. Notes on the study in general: Donor CMV infection status was unknown, possibly confounding age-related changes in expanded clonotypes.

This clonotype was picked up many times. Its antigen is not known. The donors, aged roughly 6 to 100, were healthy Caucasians from Russia. Peripheral blood, ten milliliters per donor, was collected. Per sample, a minimum of 7 million PBMCs were isolated. Trimming cost V 6 bases and J 0 bases; bases outside gene matches: 8. The CDR3 runs 15 residues. The TCR was taken from a woman between 55 and 75 years old in good health. This chain links TRBV12-3 or TRBV12-4 with TRBJ2-7; 7 bases match TRBD2. Sequencing input: blood. The CDR3 DNA is TGTGCCAGCAGCCGTAGCGGGCGGTCCTCCTACGAGCAGTACTTC. The encoded protein is CASSRSGRSSYEQYF.